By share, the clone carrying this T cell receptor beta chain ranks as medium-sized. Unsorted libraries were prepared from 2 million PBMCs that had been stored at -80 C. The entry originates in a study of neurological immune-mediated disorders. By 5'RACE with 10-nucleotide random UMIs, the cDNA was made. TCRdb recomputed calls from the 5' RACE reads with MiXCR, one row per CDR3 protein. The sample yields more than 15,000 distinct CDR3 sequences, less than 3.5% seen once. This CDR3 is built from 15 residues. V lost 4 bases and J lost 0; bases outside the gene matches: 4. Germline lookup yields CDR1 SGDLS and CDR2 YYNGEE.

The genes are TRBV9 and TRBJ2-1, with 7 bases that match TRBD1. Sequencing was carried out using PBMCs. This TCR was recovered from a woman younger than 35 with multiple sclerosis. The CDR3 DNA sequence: TGTGCCAGCAGCACGGGACAGAACTCCTACAATGAGCAGTTCTTC. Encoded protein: CASSTGQNSYNEQFF.